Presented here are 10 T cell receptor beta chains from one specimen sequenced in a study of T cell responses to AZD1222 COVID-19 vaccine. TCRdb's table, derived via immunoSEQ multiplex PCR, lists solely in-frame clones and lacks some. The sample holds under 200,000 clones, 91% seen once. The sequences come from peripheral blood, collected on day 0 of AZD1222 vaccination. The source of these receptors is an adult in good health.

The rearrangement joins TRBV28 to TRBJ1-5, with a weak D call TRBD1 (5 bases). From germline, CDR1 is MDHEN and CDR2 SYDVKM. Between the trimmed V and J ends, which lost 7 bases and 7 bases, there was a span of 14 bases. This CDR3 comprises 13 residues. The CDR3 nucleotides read TGTGCCAGCAATTCGCAGGGCCCCCAGCCCCAGCATTTT. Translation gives CASNSQGPQPQHF.

The chain's CDR3 is CASSAHRGLYNEQFF. CDR3 in DNA: TGTGCCAGCAGCGCCCACAGGGGGCTATACAATGAGCAGTTCTTC. The rearrangement links TRBV11-3 to TRBJ2-1; 9 nucleotides agree with TRBD1. Trimming at V came to 5 bases and at J to 4 bases, leaving 6 bases not matched to a gene. The CDR3 spans 15 residues. Germline values: CDR1 SGHNT, CDR2 YENEEA.

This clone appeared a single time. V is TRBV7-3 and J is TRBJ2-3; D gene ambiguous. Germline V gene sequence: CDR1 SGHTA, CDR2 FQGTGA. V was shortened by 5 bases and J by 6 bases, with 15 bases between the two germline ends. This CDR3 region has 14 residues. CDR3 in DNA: TGTGCCAGCAGCCAGTCCCAACTAACGGATACGCAGTATTTT. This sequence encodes CASSQSQLTDTQYF.

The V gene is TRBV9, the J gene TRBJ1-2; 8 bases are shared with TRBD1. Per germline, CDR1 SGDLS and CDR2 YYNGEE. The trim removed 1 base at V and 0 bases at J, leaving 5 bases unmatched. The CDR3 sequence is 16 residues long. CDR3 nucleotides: TGTGCCAGCAGCGTATACCAGGGGGCGACTAACTATGGCTACACCTTC. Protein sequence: CASSVYQGATNYGYTF. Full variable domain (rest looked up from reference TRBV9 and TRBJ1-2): DSGVTQTPKHLITATGQRVTLRCSPRSGDLSVYWYQQSLDQGLQFLIQYYNGEERAKGNILERFSAQQFPDLHSELNLSSLELGDSALYFCASSVYQGATNYGYTFGSGTRLTVV.

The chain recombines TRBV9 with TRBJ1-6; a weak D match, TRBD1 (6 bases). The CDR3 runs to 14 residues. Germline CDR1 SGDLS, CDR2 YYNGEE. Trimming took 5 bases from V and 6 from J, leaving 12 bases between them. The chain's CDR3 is CASSGRGINSPLHF. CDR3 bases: TGTGCCAGCAGTGGTAGGGGGATTAATTCACCCCTCCACTTT.

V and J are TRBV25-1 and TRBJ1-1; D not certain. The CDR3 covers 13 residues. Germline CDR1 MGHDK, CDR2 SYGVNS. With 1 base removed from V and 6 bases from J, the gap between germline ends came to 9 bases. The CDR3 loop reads CASSESGYAEAFF. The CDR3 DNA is TGTGCCAGCAGTGAATCGGGTTACGCTGAAGCTTTCTTT.

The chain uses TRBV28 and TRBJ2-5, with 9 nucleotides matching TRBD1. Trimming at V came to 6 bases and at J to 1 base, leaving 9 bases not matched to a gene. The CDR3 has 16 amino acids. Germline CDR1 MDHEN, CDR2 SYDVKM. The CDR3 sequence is CASSLPGQGSQETQYF. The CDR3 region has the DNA TGTGCCAGCAGCTTACCGGGACAGGGATCCCAAGAGACCCAGTACTTC.

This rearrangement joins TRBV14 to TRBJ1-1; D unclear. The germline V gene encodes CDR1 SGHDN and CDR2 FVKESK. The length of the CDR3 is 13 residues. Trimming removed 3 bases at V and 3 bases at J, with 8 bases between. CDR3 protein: CASSHRAYTEAFF. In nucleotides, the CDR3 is TGTGCCAGCAGCCATCGGGCCTACACTGAAGCTTTCTTT.

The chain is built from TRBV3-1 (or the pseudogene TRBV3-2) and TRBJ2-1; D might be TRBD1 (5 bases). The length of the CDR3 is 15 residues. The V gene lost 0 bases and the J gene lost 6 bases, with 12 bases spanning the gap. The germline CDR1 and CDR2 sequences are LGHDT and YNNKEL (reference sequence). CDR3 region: CASSQDVRGGNEQFF. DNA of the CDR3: TGTGCCAGCAGCCAAGATGTAAGGGGCGGCAATGAGCAGTTCTTC.

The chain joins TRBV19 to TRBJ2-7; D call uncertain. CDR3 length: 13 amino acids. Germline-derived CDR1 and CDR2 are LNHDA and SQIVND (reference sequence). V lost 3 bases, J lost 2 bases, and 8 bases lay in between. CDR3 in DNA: TGTGCCAGTAGTATCCAGGTCCCCTACGAGCAGTACTTC. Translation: CASSIQVPYEQYF.